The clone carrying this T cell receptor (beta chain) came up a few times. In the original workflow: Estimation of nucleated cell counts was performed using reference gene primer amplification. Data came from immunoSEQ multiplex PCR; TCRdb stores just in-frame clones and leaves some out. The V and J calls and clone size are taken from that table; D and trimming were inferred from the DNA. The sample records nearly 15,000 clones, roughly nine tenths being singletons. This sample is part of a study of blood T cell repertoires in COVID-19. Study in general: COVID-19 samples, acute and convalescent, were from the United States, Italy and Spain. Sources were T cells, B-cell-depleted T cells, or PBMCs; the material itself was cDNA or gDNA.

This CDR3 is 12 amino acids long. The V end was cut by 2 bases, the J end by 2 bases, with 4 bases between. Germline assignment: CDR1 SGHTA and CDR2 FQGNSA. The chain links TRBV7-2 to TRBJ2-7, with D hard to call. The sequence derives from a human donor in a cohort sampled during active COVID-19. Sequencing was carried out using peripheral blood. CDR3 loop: CASSLSAYEQYF. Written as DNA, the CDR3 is TGTGCCAGCAGCTTATCGGCCTACGAGCAGTACTTC.